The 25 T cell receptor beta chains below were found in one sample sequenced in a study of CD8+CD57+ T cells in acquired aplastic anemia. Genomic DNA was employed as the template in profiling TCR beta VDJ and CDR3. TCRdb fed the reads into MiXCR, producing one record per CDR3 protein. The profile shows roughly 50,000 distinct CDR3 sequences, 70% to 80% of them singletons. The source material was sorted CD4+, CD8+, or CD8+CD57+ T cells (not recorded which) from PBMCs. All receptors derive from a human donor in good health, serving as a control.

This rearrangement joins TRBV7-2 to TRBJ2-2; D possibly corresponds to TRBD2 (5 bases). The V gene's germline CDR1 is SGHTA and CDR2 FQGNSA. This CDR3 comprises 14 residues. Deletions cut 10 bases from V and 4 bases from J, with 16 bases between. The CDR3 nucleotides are TGTGCCACCCTTCGGGGTTCTGGCACCGGGGAGCTGTTTTTT. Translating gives CATLRGSGTGELFF.

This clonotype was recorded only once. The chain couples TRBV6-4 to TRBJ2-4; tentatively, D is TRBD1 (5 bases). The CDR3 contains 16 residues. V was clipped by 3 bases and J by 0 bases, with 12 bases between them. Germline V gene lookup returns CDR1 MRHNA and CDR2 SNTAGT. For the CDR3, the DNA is TGTGCCAGCAGTGATTCGACAGTCCTAGCCAAAAACATTCAGTACTTC. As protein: CASSDSTVLAKNIQYF.

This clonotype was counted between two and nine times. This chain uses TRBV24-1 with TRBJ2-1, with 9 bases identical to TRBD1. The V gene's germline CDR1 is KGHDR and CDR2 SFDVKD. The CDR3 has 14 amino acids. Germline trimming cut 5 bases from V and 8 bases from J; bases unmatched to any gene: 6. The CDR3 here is CATSGTGTGYEQFF. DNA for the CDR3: TGTGCCACCAGTGGGACCGGGACAGGGTATGAGCAGTTCTTC.

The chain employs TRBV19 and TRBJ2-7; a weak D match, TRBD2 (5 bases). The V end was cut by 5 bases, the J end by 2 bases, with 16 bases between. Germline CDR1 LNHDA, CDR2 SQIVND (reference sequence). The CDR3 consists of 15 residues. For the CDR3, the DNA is TGTGCCAGTAGTTCACCAGCCGGGGTAGCCTACGAGCAGTACTTC. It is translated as CASSSPAGVAYEQYF.

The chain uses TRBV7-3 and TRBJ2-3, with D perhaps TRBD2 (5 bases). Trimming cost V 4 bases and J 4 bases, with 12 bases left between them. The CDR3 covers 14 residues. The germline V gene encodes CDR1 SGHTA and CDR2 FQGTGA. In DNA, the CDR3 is TGTGCCAGCAGCTCGACCGGACTGGCAGATACGCAGTATTTT. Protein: CASSSTGLADTQYF.

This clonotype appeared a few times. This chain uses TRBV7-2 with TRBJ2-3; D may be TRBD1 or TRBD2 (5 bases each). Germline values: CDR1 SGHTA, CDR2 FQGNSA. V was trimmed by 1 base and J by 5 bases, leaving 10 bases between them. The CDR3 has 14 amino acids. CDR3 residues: CASSLGAGGDTQYF. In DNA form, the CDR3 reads TGTGCCAGCAGCTTAGGAGCTGGGGGAGATACGCAGTATTTT. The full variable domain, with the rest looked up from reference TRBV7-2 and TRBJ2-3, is GAGVSQSPSNKVTEKGKDVELRCDPISGHTALYWYRQSLGQGLEFLIYFQGNSAPDKSGLPSDRFSAERTGGSVSTLTIQRTQQEDSAVYLCASSLGAGGDTQYFGPGTRLTVL.

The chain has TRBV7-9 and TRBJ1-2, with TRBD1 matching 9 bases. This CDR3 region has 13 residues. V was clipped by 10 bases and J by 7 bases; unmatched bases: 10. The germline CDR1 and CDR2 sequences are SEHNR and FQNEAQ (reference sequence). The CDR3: CATQIQGARGYTF. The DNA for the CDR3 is TGTGCCACACAAATACAGGGGGCGCGTGGCTACACCTTC.

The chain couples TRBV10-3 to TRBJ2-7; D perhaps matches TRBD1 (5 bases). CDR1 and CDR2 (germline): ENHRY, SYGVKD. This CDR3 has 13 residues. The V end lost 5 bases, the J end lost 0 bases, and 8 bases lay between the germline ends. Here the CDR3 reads CAISKDISYEQYF. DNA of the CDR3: TGTGCCATCAGTAAGGACATCTCCTACGAGCAGTACTTC.

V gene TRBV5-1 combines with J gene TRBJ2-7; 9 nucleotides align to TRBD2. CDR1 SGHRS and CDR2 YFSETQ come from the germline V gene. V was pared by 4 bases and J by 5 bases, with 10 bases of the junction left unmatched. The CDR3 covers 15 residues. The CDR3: CASSLKLAGFHEQYV. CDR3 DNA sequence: TGCGCCAGCAGCCTAAAGCTAGCGGGATTCCACGAGCAGTACGTC.

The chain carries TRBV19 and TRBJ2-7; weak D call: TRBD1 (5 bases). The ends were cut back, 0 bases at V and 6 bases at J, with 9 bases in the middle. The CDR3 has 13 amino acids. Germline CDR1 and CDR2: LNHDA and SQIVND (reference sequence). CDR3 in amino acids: CASSIDQGGEQYF. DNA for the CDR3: TGTGCCAGTAGTATAGATCAGGGTGGCGAGCAGTACTTC.

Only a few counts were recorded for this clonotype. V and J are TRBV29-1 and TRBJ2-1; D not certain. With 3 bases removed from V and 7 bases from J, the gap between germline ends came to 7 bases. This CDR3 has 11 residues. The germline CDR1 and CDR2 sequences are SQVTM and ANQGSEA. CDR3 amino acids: CSVEAENEQFF. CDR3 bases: TGCAGCGTTGAGGCCGAAAATGAGCAGTTCTTC.

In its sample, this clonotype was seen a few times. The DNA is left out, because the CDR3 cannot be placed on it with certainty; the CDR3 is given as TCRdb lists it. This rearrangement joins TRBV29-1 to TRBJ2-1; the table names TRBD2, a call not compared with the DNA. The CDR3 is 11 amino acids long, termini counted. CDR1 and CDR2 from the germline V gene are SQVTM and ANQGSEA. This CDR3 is CSVAGGTSLFF.

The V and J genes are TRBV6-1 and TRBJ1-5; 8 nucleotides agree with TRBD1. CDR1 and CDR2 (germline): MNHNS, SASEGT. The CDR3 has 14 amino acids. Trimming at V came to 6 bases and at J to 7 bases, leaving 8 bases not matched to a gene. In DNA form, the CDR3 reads TGTGCCAGCAGCCTTTCAGGGGGCAGACAGCCCCAGCATTTT. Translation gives CASSLSGGRQPQHF.

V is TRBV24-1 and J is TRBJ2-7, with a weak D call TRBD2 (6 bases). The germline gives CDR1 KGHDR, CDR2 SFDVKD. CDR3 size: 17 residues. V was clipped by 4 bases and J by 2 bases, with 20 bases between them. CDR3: CATSDPVPGLGAYEQYF. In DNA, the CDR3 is TGTGCCACCAGTGACCCAGTTCCGGGACTGGGGGCCTACGAGCAGTACTTC.

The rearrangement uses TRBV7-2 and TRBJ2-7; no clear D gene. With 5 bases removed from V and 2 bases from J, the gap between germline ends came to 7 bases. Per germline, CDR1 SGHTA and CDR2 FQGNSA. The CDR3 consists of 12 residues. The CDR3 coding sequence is TGTGCCAGCAGCGTACAGCCCTACGAGCAGTACTTC. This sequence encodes CASSVQPYEQYF.

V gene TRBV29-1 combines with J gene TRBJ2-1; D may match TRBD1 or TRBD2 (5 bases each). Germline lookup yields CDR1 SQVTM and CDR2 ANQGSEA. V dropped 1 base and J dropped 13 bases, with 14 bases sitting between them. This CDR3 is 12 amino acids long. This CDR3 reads CSVEGSRGEQFF. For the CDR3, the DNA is TGCAGCGTTGAAGGGTCCCGGGGCGAACAGTTCTTC.

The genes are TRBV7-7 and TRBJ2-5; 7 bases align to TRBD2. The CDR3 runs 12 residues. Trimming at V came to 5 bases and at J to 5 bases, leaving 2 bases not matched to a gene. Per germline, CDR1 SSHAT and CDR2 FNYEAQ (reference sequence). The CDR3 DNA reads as TGTGCCAGCAGCGGGGGGGGGGAGACCCAGTACTTC. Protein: CASSGGGETQYF. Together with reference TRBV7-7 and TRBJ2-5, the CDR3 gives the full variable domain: GAGVSQSPRYKVTKRGQDVTLRCDPISSHATLYWYQQALGQGPEFLTYFNYEAQPDKSGLPSDRFSAERPEGSISTLTIQRTEQRDSAMYRCASSGGGETQYFGPGTRLLVL.

The CDR3 bases are TGCAGCGTTGTAGGCGGGAGGGCCTTAAATGAGCAGTTCTTC. Translation: CSVVGGRALNEQFF. The chain uses TRBV29-1 and TRBJ2-1, with 9 bases that match TRBD2. The CDR3 extends over 14 amino acids. The ends lost 4 bases at V and 7 bases at J; junction bases unmatched: 8. The V gene's germline CDR1 is SQVTM and CDR2 ANQGSEA.

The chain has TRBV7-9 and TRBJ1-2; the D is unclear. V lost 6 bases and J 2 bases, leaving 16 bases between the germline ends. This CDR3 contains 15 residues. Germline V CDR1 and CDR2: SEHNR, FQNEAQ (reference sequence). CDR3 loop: CASSQLRTDNYGYTF. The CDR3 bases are TGTGCCAGCAGTCAACTTCGGACCGACAACTATGGCTACACCTTC.

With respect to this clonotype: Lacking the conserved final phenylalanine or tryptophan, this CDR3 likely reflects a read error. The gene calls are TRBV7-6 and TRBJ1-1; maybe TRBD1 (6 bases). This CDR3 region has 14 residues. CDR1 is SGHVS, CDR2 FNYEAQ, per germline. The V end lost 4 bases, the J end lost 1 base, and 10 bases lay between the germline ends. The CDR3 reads CASSSGAGNTEAFL. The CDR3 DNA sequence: TGTGCCAGCAGCTCAGGGGCAGGGAACACTGAAGCTTTCTTA.

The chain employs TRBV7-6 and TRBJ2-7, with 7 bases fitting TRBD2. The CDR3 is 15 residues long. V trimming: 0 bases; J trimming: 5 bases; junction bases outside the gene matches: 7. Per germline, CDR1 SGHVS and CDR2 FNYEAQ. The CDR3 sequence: CASSLAVTSINEQYF. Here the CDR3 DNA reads TGTGCCAGCAGCTTAGCGGTGACTAGCATCAACGAGCAGTACTTC.

The CDR3 protein is CASSPWINQPQHF. CDR3 nucleotides: TGTGCCAGTAGTCCGTGGATCAATCAGCCCCAGCATTTT. The chain combines TRBV19 with TRBJ1-5; D remains ambiguous. Germline assignment: CDR1 LNHDA and CDR2 SQIVND (reference sequence). The CDR3 runs to 13 residues. The germline V and J ends were trimmed by 5 bases and 3 bases, with 8 bases remaining between them.

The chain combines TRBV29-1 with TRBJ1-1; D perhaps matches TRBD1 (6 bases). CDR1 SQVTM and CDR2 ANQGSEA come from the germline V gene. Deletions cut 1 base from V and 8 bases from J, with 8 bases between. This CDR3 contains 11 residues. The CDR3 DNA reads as TGCAGCGTTGAAGCGGACAGAGAAGCTTTCTTT. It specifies CSVEADREAFF.

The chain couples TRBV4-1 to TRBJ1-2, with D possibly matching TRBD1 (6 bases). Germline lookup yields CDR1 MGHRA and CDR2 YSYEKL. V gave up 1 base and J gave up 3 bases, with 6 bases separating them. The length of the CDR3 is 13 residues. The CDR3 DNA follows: TGCGCCAGCAGCCAAGCAGGGGACTATGGCTACACCTTC. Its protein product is CASSQAGDYGYTF.

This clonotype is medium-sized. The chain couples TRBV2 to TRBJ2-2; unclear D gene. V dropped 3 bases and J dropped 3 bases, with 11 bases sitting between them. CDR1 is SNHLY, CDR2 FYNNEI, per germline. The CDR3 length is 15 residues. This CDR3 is CASSDQHSYTGELFF. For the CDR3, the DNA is TGTGCCAGCAGTGACCAACACTCCTACACCGGGGAGCTGTTTTTT. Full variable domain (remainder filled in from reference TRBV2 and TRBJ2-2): EPEVTQTPSHQVTQMGQEVILRCVPISNHLYFYWYRQILGQKVEFLVSFYNNEISEKSEIFDDQFSVERPDGSNFTLKIRSTKLEDSAMYFCASSDQHSYTGELFFGEGSRLTVL.